The 27 T cell receptor beta chains listed next were all sequenced from one sample in a study of vaccination and CD4 T cells after COVID-19. Treatment noted: approximately nine-day PBMC culture with coronavirus spike peptide pools or control peptides (ViraFEST assay). Cultured CD4+ T cells had their DNA profiled by the Oncomine TCR Beta short-read assay. A single record per CDR3 protein comes from TCRdb applying MiXCR to the PCR reads. The profile shows more than 9,500 distinct CDR3 sequences, 30% of them singletons. Their cognate antigens are unknown. What was sequenced was cultured CD4+ T cells from blood. The receptors come from a human donor with COVID-19.

The V gene is TRBV6-2 or TRBV6-3, the J gene TRBJ2-3; 11 bases map to TRBD2. Germline V lookup: CDR1 MNHEY, CDR2 SVGEGT. This CDR3 has 20 amino acids. V lost 2 bases to trimming and J lost 1 base; unmatched junction nucleotides: 14. The CDR3 DNA sequence: TGTGCCAGCAGTTACCCCCAATATAGCGGGGGGGCCGGGGGCACAGATACGCAGTATTTT. It yields the protein CASSYPQYSGGAGGTDTQYF.

This chain joins TRBV20-1 and TRBJ1-4; D call uncertain. The ends were cut back, 6 bases at V and 7 bases at J, with 9 bases in the middle. The CDR3 loop spans 11 amino acids. Germline V gene data show CDR1 as DFQATT and CDR2 as SNEGSKA (reference sequence). As DNA, the CDR3 is TGCAGTGCAGGGTTGGGTGAAAAACTGTTTTTT. Amino acid sequence: CSAGLGEKLFF.

The CDR3 reads CSASQLAGAVTQYF. CDR3 DNA sequence: TGCAGTGCTAGTCAACTAGCGGGGGCCGTCACGCAGTATTTT. This chain uses TRBV20-1 with TRBJ2-3, with 11 bases fitting TRBD2. V gave up 3 bases and J gave up 9 bases; unmatched junction bases: 8. The CDR3 has 14 amino acids. Germline CDR1 reads DFQATT; CDR2 reads SNEGSKA (reference sequence).

Only a few counts were recorded for this clonotype. The rearrangement uses TRBV15 and TRBJ2-3; D possibly matches TRBD1 or TRBD2 (6 bases each). This CDR3 region has 17 residues. Trimming removed 0 bases from V and 2 bases from J, with 15 bases in between. CDR1 and CDR2 from the germline V gene are LNHNV and YYDKDF (reference sequence). CDR3 in amino acids: CATSRDYSGANTDTQYF. The CDR3 bases are TGTGCCACCAGCAGAGATTATTCGGGGGCCAACACAGATACGCAGTATTTT.

The chain carries TRBV20-1 and TRBJ1-2; 7 bases agree with TRBD1. Germline assignment: CDR1 DFQATT and CDR2 SNEGSKA (reference sequence). J lost 4 bases, V lost 3 bases, and 5 bases had no gene match. This CDR3 comprises 13 residues. CDR3 nucleotide sequence: TGCAGTGCTAGCCCAGGGGGAGGCTATGGCTACACCTTC. It yields the protein CSASPGGGYGYTF.

The table lists this clonotype with a few counts. The chain uses TRBV2 and TRBJ1-6, with TRBD1 as a possible D gene (5 bases). Germline V gene data show CDR1 as SNHLY and CDR2 as FYNNEI. Trimming removed 7 bases from V and 10 bases from J, with 17 bases in between. This CDR3 contains 14 residues. The DNA for the CDR3 is TGTGCCAGCATTGGGGCAGCCTCGTCGTCACCCCTCCACTTT. Translation gives CASIGAASSSPLHF. Complete variable domain (other parts from reference TRBV2 and TRBJ1-6): EPEVTQTPSHQVTQMGQEVILRCVPISNHLYFYWYRQILGQKVEFLVSFYNNEISEKSEIFDDQFSVERPDGSNFTLKIRSTKLEDSAMYFCASIGAASSSPLHFGNGTRLTVT.

This clonotype is categorized as medium-sized. The chain couples TRBV7-9 to TRBJ1-5; D ambiguous. Trimming took 6 bases from V and 6 from J, leaving 9 bases between them. The germline V gene encodes CDR1 SEHNR and CDR2 FQNEAQ (reference sequence). The CDR3 runs 12 residues. CDR3 sequence: CASSQIGQPQHF. In DNA form, the CDR3 reads TGTGCCAGCAGTCAAATCGGTCAGCCCCAGCATTTT.

The chain carries TRBV4-3 and TRBJ2-3; 9 bases map to TRBD2. CDR3 length: 14 residues. V lost 1 base and J lost 6; bases outside the gene matches: 2. Germline lookup yields CDR1 LGHNA and CDR2 YSLEER. The CDR3 sequence is CASSQGTSVDTQYF. The CDR3 bases are TGCGCCAGCAGCCAAGGGACTAGCGTGGATACGCAGTATTTT.

This clonotype was seen a few times. This sequence joins TRBV11-2 and TRBJ1-6; TRBD1 matches 7 bases. V shed 5 bases and J 10 bases; nucleotides not matched to a gene: 17. Per germline, CDR1 SGHAT and CDR2 FQNNGV. CDR3 length: 17 residues. The CDR3 nucleotides read TGTGCCAGCAGCCCTATCGACAGGGTTTCTTGGGGGTCACCCCTCCACTTT. Amino acids: CASSPIDRVSWGSPLHF.

V usage is TRBV6-1 and J usage is TRBJ1-1; weak D call: TRBD1 (6 bases). V was clipped by 3 bases and J by 11 bases, with 13 bases between them. CDR3 length equals 12 residues. Per the germline V gene, CDR1 is MNHNS and CDR2 is SASEGT. This chain's CDR3 is CASSEGWGGAFF. Written as DNA, the CDR3 is TGTGCCAGCAGTGAGGGGTGGGGGGGCGCTTTCTTT.

V gene TRBV28 combines with J gene TRBJ1-6; maybe TRBD1 (6 bases). Between the trimmed V and J ends, which lost 3 bases and 8 bases, there was a span of 11 bases. Germline V lookup: CDR1 MDHEN, CDR2 SYDVKM. The CDR3 covers 14 residues. CDR3 sequence: CASSFRPGDSPLHF. CDR3 DNA: TGTGCCAGCAGTTTCCGCCCAGGGGATTCACCCCTCCACTTT.

A note on this clonotype: Sequence at one end of the junction differs from germline and may be a read error. This chain connects TRBV6-1 to TRBJ1-2; D possibly corresponds to TRBD1 (5 bases). The CDR3 consists of 13 residues. The V gene's germline CDR1 is MNHNS and CDR2 SASEGT. The CDR3 spells CASSNRYGYGYAF. The CDR3 DNA reads TGTGCCAGCTCAAACAGGTACGGCTATGGCTACGCCTTC.

The V call is TRBV10-3, the J call TRBJ1-4; TRBD1 might be the D (5 bases). The CDR3 is 13 amino acids. Germline V lookup: CDR1 ENHRY, CDR2 SYGVKD. The V gene lost 0 bases and the J gene lost 8 bases, with 7 bases spanning the gap. CDR3 nucleotides: TGTGCCATCAGTGAGTCGGGGGAAGAAAAACTGTTTTTT. Protein sequence: CAISESGEEKLFF.

J is TRBJ1-5 and V is TRBV6-1, with 9 bases fitting TRBD1. The ends lost 8 bases at V and 7 bases at J; junction bases unmatched: 9. The CDR3 is made up of 14 amino acids. Germline CDR1 reads MNHNS; CDR2 reads SASEGT. CDR3 in amino acids: CASDTGTGYQPQHF. In DNA form, the CDR3 reads TGTGCCAGCGATACGGGGACAGGGTACCAGCCCCAGCATTTT.

V and J are TRBV6-2 or TRBV6-3 and TRBJ2-7; D is ambiguous. CDR1 and CDR2 from the germline V gene are MNHEY and SVGEGT. Trimming removed 0 bases at V and 2 bases at J, with 8 bases between. This CDR3 spans 14 amino acids. The CDR3 reads CASSYSQTAYEQYF. In DNA, the CDR3 is TGTGCCAGCAGTTACTCGCAAACAGCCTACGAGCAGTACTTC.

This clonotype has a handful of counts. V usage is TRBV20-1 and J usage is TRBJ1-6, with D perhaps matching TRBD1 (5 bases). This CDR3 has 15 residues. Deletions cut 5 bases from V and 3 bases from J, with 14 bases between. Per germline, CDR1 DFQATT and CDR2 SNEGSKA (reference sequence). CDR3 in DNA: TGCAGTGCTTACCAGGGAACTTTCTATAATTCACCCCTCCACTTT. Translated: CSAYQGTFYNSPLHF.

In this sample, this clonotype turned up once. V is TRBV3-1 and J is TRBJ2-7; 7 nucleotides align to TRBD2. The CDR3 contains 15 residues. After removal of 0 bases from V and 0 bases from J, the junction contained 2 bases not matched to a gene. The V gene's germline CDR1 is LGHDT and CDR2 YNNKEL (reference sequence). The CDR3 coding sequence is TGTGCCAGCAGCCAAGAGCGGGGGAGCTCCTACGAGCAGTACTTC. It codes for CASSQERGSSYEQYF.

The chain employs TRBV10-2 and TRBJ2-7, with 7 bases matching TRBD1. The J segment lost 6 bases and the V segment lost 3 bases, leaving 5 bases of the junction unmatched. The germline gives CDR1 WSHSY, CDR2 SAAADI. The CDR3 covers 13 residues. The CDR3 bases are TGCGCCAGCAGTGACAGACAGGGCGGCGAGCAGTACTTC. Protein product: CASSDRQGGEQYF.

This clonotype appeared a few times. The chain is built from TRBV6-2 or TRBV6-3 and TRBJ2-7, with a tentative D call TRBD1 (5 bases). The V end was cut by 0 bases, the J end by 7 bases, with 16 bases between. The CDR3 length is 15 residues. In germline, CDR1 is MNHEY, CDR2 SVGEGT. The DNA of the CDR3 is TGTGCCAGCAGTTACTCGGGCAGGGAAGTGCGAGAGCAGTACTTC. Amino acid sequence: CASSYSGREVREQYF.

This chain connects TRBV20-1 to TRBJ1-4; the D gene is possibly TRBD1 (6 bases). Looked up from germline, CDR1 is DFQATT and CDR2 is SNEGSKA (reference sequence). This CDR3 is built from 15 residues. V lost 5 bases and J 0 bases, leaving 13 bases between the germline ends. CDR3 nucleotides: TGCAGTGCTTCCCGGACAGTTGCAACTAATGAAAAACTGTTTTTT. It translates to CSASRTVATNEKLFF.

This clonotype is a singleton in its sample. This rearrangement joins TRBV10-2 to TRBJ1-4; the D is unclear. Trimming took off 0 bases at V and 8 bases at J, with 4 bases between the two ends. The CDR3 sequence is 12 residues long. CDR1 is WSHSY and CDR2 is SAAADI in the germline V gene. The CDR3 nucleotides are TGCGCCAGCAGTGAGTCGCGCGAAAAACTGTTTTTT. Residues: CASSESREKLFF.

The rearrangement links TRBV7-6 to TRBJ1-3, with a tentative D call TRBD1 (5 bases). This CDR3 has 14 residues. Germline V gene data show CDR1 as SGHVS and CDR2 as FNYEAQ. V lost 5 bases and J 8 bases, leaving 16 bases between the germline ends. The CDR3 spells CASSETGLRDTIYF. The CDR3 bases are TGTGCCAGCAGCGAAACGGGACTCCGGGACACCATATATTTT.

This clonotype was seen only a few times. The rearrangement uses TRBV12-3 or TRBV12-4 and TRBJ1-1, with D perhaps matching TRBD1 (6 bases). This CDR3 comprises 14 residues. Deletions cut 4 bases from V and 5 bases from J, with 14 bases between. The CDR3 here is CASSYHPQGTEAFF. CDR3 DNA sequence: TGTGCCAGCAGTTACCACCCCCAGGGGACTGAAGCTTTCTTT.

This clonotype has only a few counts. The genes are TRBV19 and TRBJ1-5; 7 nucleotides agree with TRBD1. Looked up from germline, CDR1 is LNHDA and CDR2 is SQIVND (reference sequence). Unmatched junction bases numbered 12, after V lost 10 bases and J lost 6 bases. CDR3 length: 14 residues. The CDR3 DNA follows: TGTGCCACCGCGACAGGGTTGGACGGTCAGCCCCAGCATTTT. Translated: CATATGLDGQPQHF.

The table lists this clonotype with a few counts. The J gene is TRBJ1-5, the V gene TRBV7-3; D unclear. The CDR3 has 16 amino acids. CDR1 is SGHTA, CDR2 FQGTGA, per germline. Trimming stripped 2 bases from V and 3 bases from J, with 14 bases between. CDR3 residues: CASSLGILDPNQPQHF. In nucleotides, the CDR3 is TGTGCCAGCAGCTTAGGGATCCTGGACCCCAATCAGCCCCAGCATTTT. Filled out from reference TRBV7-3 and TRBJ1-5, the complete variable domain reads GAGVSQTPSNKVTEKGKYVELRCDPISGHTALYWYRQSLGQGPEFLIYFQGTGAADDSGLPNDRFFAVRPEGSVSTLKIQRTERGDSAVYLCASSLGILDPNQPQHFGDGTRLSIL.

This clonotype was observed a few times. The chain carries TRBV20-1 and TRBJ2-6, with D perhaps matching TRBD2 (6 bases). CDR3 length: 14 amino acids. Germline lookup yields CDR1 DFQATT and CDR2 SNEGSKA (reference sequence). V was cut by 3 bases and J by 9 bases, with 15 bases left in between. CDR3 region: CSARSGKGGNVLTF. CDR3 DNA sequence: TGCAGTGCTAGGTCGGGGAAGGGAGGCAACGTCCTGACTTTC.

This clonotype was counted a few times. The chain combines TRBV24-1 with TRBJ2-7; perhaps TRBD1 as D (6 bases). CDR3 length: 15 residues. The V end was cut by 5 bases, the J end by 1 base, with 14 bases between. CDR1 and CDR2 from the germline V gene are KGHDR and SFDVKD. CDR3 protein: CATSGPGTRSYEQYF. The CDR3 DNA reads TGTGCCACCAGTGGACCCGGGACACGATCCTACGAGCAGTACTTC.